Listed below are T cell receptor beta chains from one sample, sequenced in a study of vaccination effects on CD4 cells after COVID-19. Produced via immunoSEQ multiplex PCR; TCRdb's table is partial and in-frame only. The repertoire holds some 41,000 clones, around 76% seen once, with under 14% in the top ten. Their specific antigens are unknown. The sequences come from CD4+ T cells from PBMCs cultured with SARS-CoV-2 spike peptides, collected before COVID-19 vaccination. Every receptor here comes from a human donor who received a COVID-19 vaccine. Each CDR3 is given with its conserved first and last residue. The D gene is left open where the match is weak. Clone size is shown for a subset of rows, as once, few, many or a class of expanded clone.

>.|TRBJ1-1|TRBV25-1|TRBD1
TGTGCCAGCATCCCCTCGGGTAGGGGGCCCACTGAAGCTTTCTTT
CASIPSGRGPTEAFF
>.|TRBJ2-5|TRBV6-1|TRBD1
TGTGCCAGCAGTGGACGGACAGGGGGCTTCGGAGAGACCCAGTACTTC
CASSGRTGGFGETQYF
>.|TRBJ1-4|TRBV6-5|.
TGTGCCAGGGGAGGCAGGGGAGGTGAAAAACTGTTTTTT
CARGGRGGEKLFF
>.|TRBJ2-5|TRBV6-5|.
TGTGCCAGCACTCCGCAGGGGGGATCACAAGAGACCCAGTACTTC
CASTPQGGSQETQYF
>few|TRBJ1-6|TRBV7-3|.
TGTGCCAGCAGCTTAGTTGGTCGGGGCTCGGATTCACCCCTCCACTTT
CASSLVGRGSDSPLHF
>.|TRBJ1-2|TRBV6-4|.
TGTGCCAGCAGTCCGACAGGAGACTATGGCTACACCTTC
CASSPTGDYGYTF
>.|TRBJ1-3|TRBV6-4|.
TGTGCCAGCAGTGAATCGGGGGGAAACACCATATATTTT
CASSESGGNTIYF
>.|TRBJ1-3|TRBV6-5|.
TGTGCCAGCAGTATCCAAGTCGGCTCTGGAAACACCATATATTTT
CASSIQVGSGNTIYF
>.|TRBJ2-3|TRBV24-1|TRBD1
TGTGCCACCGGCCTGAGACAGGGAGTAGCAGATACGCAGTATTTT
CATGLRQGVADTQYF
>.|TRBJ1-4|TRBV19|.
TGTGCCAGTAGTACCGGATTGCGAGGGTGGGAAAAACTGTTTTTT
CASSTGLRGWEKLFF
>.|TRBJ1-4|TRBV5-8|.
TGTGCCAGCAGCGACACAGGGATTACTAATGAAAAACTGTTTTTT
CASSDTGITNEKLFF
>.|TRBJ1-3|TRBV18|TRBD1
TGTGCCAGCTCACCAAGGACAGGGACCTCTGGAAACACCATATATTTT
CASSPRTGTSGNTIYF
>.|TRBJ2-2|TRBV9|TRBD2
TGTGCCAGCAGCACGGGACTATCTGCCGGGGAGCTGTTTTTT
CASSTGLSAGELFF
>few|TRBJ1-5|TRBV12-3/TRBV12-4|.
TGTGCCAGCAGTTTGTACGGGTACGGGCCCCAGCATTTT
CASSLYGYGPQHF
>once|TRBJ1-1|TRBV5-1|.
TGCGCCAGCAGCTTGGTGGGGCAGGAGTTATTCATGAACACTGAAGCTTTCTTT
CASSLVGQELFMNTEAFF
>.|TRBJ2-4|TRBV28|.
TGTGCCAGCAGTTTATCGCGCAGGGGAGGCAAAAACATTCAGTACTTC
CASSLSRRGGKNIQYF
>few|TRBJ1-1|TRBV14|.
TGTGCCAGCAGCAGGGGTCCTACGGCTTTCTTT
CASSRGPTAFF